This T cell receptor beta chain was profiled in a study of blood T cells in healthy people across ages. This clonotype was seen once. No antigen is known for it. Points from the study as a whole: Estimates of diversity drawn from one million T cells were considered underestimates.

The germline V and J ends were trimmed by 2 bases and 11 bases, with 19 bases remaining between them. Germline V gives CDR1 SGHAT, CDR2 FQNNGV. The CDR3 is made up of 16 amino acids. Combining a sample-barcoded 5' primer with a J-beta primer mix, a second PCR ran for roughly 6 to 11 cycles. TCRdb passed the 5' RACE reads through MiXCR, listing each CDR3 protein once. The sample has 1.5 million to 2 million distinct CDR3 sequences, around half seen once. Sample: blood. This clonotype was obtained from a woman in her forties in good health. The V call is TRBV11-2, the J call TRBJ1-6, with D perhaps TRBD1 (6 bases). DNA for the CDR3: TGTGCCAGCAGCTTATCGCTAGACAGGCCCCAACCACCCCTCCACTTT. It translates to CASSLSLDRPQPPLHF.